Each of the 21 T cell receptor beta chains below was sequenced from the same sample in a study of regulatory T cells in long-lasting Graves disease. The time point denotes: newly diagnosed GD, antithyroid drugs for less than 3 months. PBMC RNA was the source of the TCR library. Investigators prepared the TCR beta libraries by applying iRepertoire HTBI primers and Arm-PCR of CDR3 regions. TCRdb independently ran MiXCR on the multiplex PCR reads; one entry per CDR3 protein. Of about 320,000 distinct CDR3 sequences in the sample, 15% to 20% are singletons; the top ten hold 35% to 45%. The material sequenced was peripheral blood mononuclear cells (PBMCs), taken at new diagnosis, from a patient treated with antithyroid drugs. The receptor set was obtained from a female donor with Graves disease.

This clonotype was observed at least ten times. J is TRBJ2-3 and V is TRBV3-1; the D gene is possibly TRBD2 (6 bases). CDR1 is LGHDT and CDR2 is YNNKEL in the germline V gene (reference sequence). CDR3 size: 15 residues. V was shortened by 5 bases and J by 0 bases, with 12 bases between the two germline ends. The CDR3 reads CASSSSSASTDTQYF. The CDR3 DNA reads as TGTGCCAGCAGCTCCTCTAGCGCCAGCACAGATACGCAGTATTTT.

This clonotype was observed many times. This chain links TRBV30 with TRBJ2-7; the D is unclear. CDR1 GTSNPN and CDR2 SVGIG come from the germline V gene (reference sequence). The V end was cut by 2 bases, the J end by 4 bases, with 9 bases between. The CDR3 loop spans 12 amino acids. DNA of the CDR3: TGTGCCTGGAGTCCGCAAGCATACGAGCAGTACTTC. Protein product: CAWSPQAYEQYF.

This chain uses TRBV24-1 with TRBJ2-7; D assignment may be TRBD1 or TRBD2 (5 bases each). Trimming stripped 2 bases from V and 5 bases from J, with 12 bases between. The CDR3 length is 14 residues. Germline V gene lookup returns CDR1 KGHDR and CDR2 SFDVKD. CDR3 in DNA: TGTGCCACCAGTGATTCCGGGACCTTACACGAGCAGTACTTC. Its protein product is CATSDSGTLHEQYF.

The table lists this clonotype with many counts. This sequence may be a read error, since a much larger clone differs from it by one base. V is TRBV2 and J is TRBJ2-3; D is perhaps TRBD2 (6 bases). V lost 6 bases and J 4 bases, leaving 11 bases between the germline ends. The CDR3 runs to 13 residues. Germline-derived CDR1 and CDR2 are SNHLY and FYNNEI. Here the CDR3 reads CASSGGPADTQYF. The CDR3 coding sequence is TGTGCCAGCAGCGGGGGACCGGCAGATACGCAGTATTTT.

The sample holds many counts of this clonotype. CDR3 nucleotide sequence: TGTGCCAGCAGTTTCGAGCGGGAGGGCCCTTTGTACGAGCAGTACTTC. It specifies CASSFEREGPLYEQYF. V gene TRBV28 combines with J gene TRBJ2-7; 10 positions agree with TRBD2. The ends lost 3 bases at V and 4 bases at J; junction bases unmatched: 9. The CDR3 length is 16 residues. In germline, CDR1 is MDHEN, CDR2 SYDVKM.

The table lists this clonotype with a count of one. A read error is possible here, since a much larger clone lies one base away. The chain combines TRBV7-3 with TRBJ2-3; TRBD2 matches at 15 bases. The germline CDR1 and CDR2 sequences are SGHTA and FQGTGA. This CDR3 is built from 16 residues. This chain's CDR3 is CASSEGLAGGIYTRYF. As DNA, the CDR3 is TGTGCCAGCAGCGAGGGACTAGCGGGAGGTATATATACGCGGTATTTT.

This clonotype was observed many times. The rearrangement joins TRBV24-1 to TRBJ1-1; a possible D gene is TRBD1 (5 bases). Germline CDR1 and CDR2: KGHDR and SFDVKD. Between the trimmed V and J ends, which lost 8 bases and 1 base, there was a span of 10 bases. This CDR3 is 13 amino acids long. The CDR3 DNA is TGTGCCACCATGGGGGAGGAGAACACTGAAGCTTTCTTT. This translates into CATMGEENTEAFF.

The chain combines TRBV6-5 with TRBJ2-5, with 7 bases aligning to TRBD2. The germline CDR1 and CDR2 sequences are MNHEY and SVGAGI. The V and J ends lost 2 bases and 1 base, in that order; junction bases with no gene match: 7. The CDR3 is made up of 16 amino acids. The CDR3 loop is CASSYIIPSGQETQYF. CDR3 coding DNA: TGTGCCAGCAGTTACATCATACCTAGCGGCCAAGAGACCCAGTACTTC.

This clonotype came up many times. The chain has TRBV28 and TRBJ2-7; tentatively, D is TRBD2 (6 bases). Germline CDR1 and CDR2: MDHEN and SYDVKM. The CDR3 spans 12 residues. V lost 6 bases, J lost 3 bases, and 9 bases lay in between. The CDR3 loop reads CASRGTGYEQYF. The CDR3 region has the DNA TGTGCCAGCAGAGGGACTGGCTACGAGCAGTACTTC.

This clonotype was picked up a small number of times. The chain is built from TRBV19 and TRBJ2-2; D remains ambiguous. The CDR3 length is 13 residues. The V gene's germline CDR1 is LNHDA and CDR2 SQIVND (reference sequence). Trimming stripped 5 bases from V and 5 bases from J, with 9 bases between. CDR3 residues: CASSATYTGELFF. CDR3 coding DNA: TGTGCCAGTAGTGCTACATATACCGGGGAGCTGTTTTTT.

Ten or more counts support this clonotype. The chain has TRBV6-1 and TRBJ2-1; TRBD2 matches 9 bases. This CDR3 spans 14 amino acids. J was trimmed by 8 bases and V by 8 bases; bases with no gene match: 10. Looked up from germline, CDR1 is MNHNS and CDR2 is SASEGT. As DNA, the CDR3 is TGTGCCAGCGTGGGACTAGCAATCCAGGATGAGCAGTTCTTC. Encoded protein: CASVGLAIQDEQFF.

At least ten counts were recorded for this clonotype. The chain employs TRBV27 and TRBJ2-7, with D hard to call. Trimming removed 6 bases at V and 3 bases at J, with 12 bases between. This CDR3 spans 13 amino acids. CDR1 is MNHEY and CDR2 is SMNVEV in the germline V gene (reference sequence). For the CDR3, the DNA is TGTGCCAGCAGGTCCAACTCCTACTACGAGCAGTACTTC. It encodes CASRSNSYYEQYF.

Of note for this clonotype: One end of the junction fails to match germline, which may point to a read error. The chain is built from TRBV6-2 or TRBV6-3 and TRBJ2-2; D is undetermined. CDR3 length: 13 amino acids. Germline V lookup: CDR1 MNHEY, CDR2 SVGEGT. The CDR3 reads CASRGTNTWELFF. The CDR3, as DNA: TGTGCCAGCAGGGGAACAAACACCTGGGAGCTGTTTTTT.

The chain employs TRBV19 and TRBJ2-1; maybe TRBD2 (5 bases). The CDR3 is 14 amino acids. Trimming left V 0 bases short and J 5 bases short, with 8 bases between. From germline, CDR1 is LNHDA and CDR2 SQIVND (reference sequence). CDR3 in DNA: TGTGCCAGTAGTATAGAGACTAACAACAATGAGCAGTTCTTC. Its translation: CASSIETNNNEQFF.

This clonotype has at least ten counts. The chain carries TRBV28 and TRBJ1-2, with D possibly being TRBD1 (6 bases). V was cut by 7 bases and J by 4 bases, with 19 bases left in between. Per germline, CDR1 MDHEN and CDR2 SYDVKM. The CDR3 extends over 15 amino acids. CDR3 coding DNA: TGTGCCAGCACCCCTGGGGGGGCGCCGATCTATGGCTACACCTTC. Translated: CASTPGGAPIYGYTF.

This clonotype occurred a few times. The CDR3: CAWSSGIAKNIQYF. CDR3 in DNA: TGTGCCTGGAGTTCTGGAATAGCCAAAAACATTCAGTACTTC. This chain uses TRBV30 with TRBJ2-4; no firm D call. Germline CDR1 is GTSNPN and CDR2 is SVGIG (reference sequence). The CDR3 has 14 residues. The germline V and J ends were trimmed by 2 bases and 0 bases, with 8 bases remaining between them. Together with reference TRBV30 and TRBJ2-4, the CDR3 gives the full variable domain: SQTIHQWPATLVQPVGSPLSLECTVEGTSNPNLYWYRQAAGRGLQLLFYSVGIGQISSEVPQNLSASRPQDRQFILSSKKLLLSDSGFYLCAWSSGIAKNIQYFGAGTRLSVL.

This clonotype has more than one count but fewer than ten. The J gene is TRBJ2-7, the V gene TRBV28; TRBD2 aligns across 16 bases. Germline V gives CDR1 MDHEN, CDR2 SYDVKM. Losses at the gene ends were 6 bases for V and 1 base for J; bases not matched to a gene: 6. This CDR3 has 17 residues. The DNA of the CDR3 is TGTGCCAGCAGCCCCCCGGGACTAGCGGGAGGGTCCTACGAGCAGTACTTC. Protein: CASSPPGLAGGSYEQYF.

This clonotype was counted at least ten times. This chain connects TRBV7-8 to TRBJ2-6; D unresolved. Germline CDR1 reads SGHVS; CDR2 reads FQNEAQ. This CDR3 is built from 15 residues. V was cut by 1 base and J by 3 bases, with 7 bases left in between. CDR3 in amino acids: CASSLELDGANVLTF. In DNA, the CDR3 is TGTGCCAGCAGCTTAGAGTTAGATGGGGCCAACGTCCTGACTTTC. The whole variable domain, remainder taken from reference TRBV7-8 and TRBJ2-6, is GAGVSQSPRYKVAKRGQDVALRCDPISGHVSLFWYQQALGQGPEFLTYFQNEAQLDKSGLPSDRFFAERPEGSVSTLKIQRTQQEDSAVYLCASSLELDGANVLTFGAGSRLTVL.

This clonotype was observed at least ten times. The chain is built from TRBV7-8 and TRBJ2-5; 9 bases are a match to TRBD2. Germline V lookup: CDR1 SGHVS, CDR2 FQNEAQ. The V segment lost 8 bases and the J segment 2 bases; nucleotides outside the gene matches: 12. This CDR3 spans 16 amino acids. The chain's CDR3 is CASGIGAGGHQETQYF. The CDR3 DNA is TGTGCCAGCGGCATCGGAGCGGGAGGTCATCAAGAGACCCAGTACTTC.

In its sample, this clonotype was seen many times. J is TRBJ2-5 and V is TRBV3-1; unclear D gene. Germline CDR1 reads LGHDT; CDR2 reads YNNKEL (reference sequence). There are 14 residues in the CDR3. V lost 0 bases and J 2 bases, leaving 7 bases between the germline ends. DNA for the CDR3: TGTGCCAGCAGCCAAGAGCACGGGCAAGAGACCCAGTACTTC. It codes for CASSQEHGQETQYF.

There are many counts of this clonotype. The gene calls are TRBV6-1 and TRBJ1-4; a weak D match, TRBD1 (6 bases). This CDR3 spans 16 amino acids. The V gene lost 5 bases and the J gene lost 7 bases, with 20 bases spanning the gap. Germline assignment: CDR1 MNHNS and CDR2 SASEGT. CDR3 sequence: CASSPRRGVGSEKLFF. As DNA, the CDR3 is TGTGCCAGCAGTCCCCGGAGGGGGGTAGGGAGTGAAAAACTGTTTTTT.